This T cell receptor (beta chain) was recorded in a study of regulatory T cells in long-lasting Graves disease. CDR1 SNHLY and CDR2 FYNNEI come from the germline V gene. Trimming stripped 8 bases from V and 5 bases from J, with 16 bases between. There are 14 residues in the CDR3. This clonotype has ten or more counts. The target antigen is unknown. General study points: Persistent-disease Graves' patients showed less TCR diversity than new cases.

Library construction for TCR beta used iRepertoire HTBI primers and Arm-PCR of CDR3 regions. MiXCR was run by TCRdb on the multiplex PCR reads, yielding one entry per CDR3 protein. The data contain 300,000 to 400,000 distinct CDR3 sequences, approximately 20% of them singletons. Sample time point: newly diagnosed GD, antithyroid drugs for less than 3 months. With RNA extracted from PBMCs as input, the TCR library was made. The material was peripheral blood mononuclear cells (PBMCs), obtained at new diagnosis, from a patient treated with antithyroid drugs. The chain carries TRBV2 and TRBJ2-1, with no clear D. The TCR originated in a female donor with Graves disease. The CDR3 sequence: CASGEPLTNNEQFF. Written as DNA, the CDR3 is TGTGCCAGCGGGGAACCATTAACCAACAATGAGCAGTTCTTC.